The next 6 T cell receptor beta chains were all read from a single sample in a study of shared clonotypes between healthy human individuals. Repertoires were generated with immunoSEQ multiplex PCR, while TCRdb's copy carries only in-frame clones and drops some. The profile covers hundreds of thousands of clones, with around two thirds appearing a single time and roughly 1.7% taken by the ten largest. The specimen sequenced was memory CD4+ T cells sorted from blood. Subset defined: CD45RA-negative fraction. Receptors originate from a woman aged 30 to 39 in good health.

V is TRBV28 and J is TRBJ2-5; D may correspond to TRBD1 or TRBD2 (5 bases each). Germline-derived CDR1 and CDR2 are MDHEN and SYDVKM. V gave up 8 bases and J gave up 1 base, with 14 bases separating them. CDR3 length: 14 residues. In DNA, the CDR3 is TGTGCCAGCTGGAGCGGACAAACCCAAGAGACCCAGTACTTC. It is translated as CASWSGQTQETQYF. Based on the CDR3 plus reference TRBV28 and TRBJ2-5, the full variable domain is DVKVTQSSRYLVKRTGEKVFLECVQDMDHENMFWYRQDPGLGLRLIYFSYDVKMKEKGDIPEGYSVSREKKERFSLILESASTNQTSMYLCASWSGQTQETQYFGPGTRLLVL.

The chain recombines TRBV6-5 with TRBJ2-7; no definite D call. The germline V and J ends were trimmed by 5 bases and 6 bases, with 17 bases remaining between them. CDR3 length: 14 amino acids. Germline V gene data show CDR1 as MNHEY and CDR2 as SVGAGI. This chain's CDR3 is CASSEQQLVGEQYF. CDR3 nucleotides: TGTGCCAGCAGTGAACAACAGCTTGTCGGCGAGCAGTACTTC.

V and J are TRBV7-2 and TRBJ2-2; 16 bases agree with TRBD2. Germline V gene lookup returns CDR1 SGHTA and CDR2 FQGNSA. J gave up 6 bases and V 2 bases, and 9 bases lay outside the gene matches. This CDR3 is 19 amino acids long. The CDR3 sequence: CASSLYAPGLAGGAGELFF. The CDR3 DNA is TGTGCCAGCAGCTTATACGCGCCGGGACTAGCGGGAGGGGCCGGGGAGCTGTTTTTT.

V usage is TRBV20-1 and J usage is TRBJ2-7; weak D call: TRBD1 (6 bases). This CDR3 has 11 residues. Germline CDR1 reads DFQATT; CDR2 reads SNEGSKA (reference sequence). The CDR3 is CSGQSYDEQYF. CDR3 DNA sequence: TGCTCAGGACAGTCATACGACGAGCAGTACTTC.

The chain joins TRBV5-1 to TRBJ2-3; D might be TRBD1 (6 bases). CDR3 length equals 14 residues. Germline CDR1 SGHRS, CDR2 YFSETQ. The V end was cut by 4 bases, the J end by 5 bases, with 14 bases between. The CDR3 region has the DNA TGCGCCAGCAGCAGAGAACAGGGCATAGATACGCAGTATTTT. Its translation: CASSREQGIDTQYF.

This clone was detected only once. The rearrangement uses TRBV7-3 and TRBJ1-1; no firm D call. CDR3 size: 15 residues. V was shortened by 0 bases and J by 0 bases, with 8 bases between the two germline ends. Germline V gene sequence: CDR1 SGHTA, CDR2 FQGTGA. The CDR3 DNA reads as TGTGCCAGCAGCTTAACAGCCGGATTGAACACTGAAGCTTTCTTT. It translates to CASSLTAGLNTEAFF.